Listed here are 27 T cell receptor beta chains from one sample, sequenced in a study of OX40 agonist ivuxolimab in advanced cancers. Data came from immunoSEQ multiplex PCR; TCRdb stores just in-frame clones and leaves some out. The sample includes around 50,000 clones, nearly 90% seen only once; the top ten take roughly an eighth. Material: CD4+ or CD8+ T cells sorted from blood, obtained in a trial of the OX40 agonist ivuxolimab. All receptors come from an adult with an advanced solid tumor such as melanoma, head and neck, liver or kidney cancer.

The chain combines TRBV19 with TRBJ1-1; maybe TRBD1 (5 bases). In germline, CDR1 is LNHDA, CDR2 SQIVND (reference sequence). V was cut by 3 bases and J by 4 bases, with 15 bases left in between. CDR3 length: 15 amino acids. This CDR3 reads CASSMLQVGSTEAFF. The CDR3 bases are TGTGCCAGTAGTATGCTACAGGTTGGGAGCACTGAAGCTTTCTTT.

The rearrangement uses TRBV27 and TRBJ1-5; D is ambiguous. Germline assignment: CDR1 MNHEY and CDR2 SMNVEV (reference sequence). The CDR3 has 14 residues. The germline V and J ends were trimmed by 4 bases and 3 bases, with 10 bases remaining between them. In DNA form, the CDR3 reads TGTGCCAGCAGTTCCTTTCCCTTCAATCAGCCCCAGCATTTT. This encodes CASSSFPFNQPQHF.

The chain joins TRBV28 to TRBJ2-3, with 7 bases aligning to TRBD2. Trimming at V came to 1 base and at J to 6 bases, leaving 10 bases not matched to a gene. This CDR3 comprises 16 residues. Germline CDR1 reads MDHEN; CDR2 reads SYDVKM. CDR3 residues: CASSLSATPGGDTQYF. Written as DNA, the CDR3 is TGTGCCAGCAGTTTATCAGCGACACCCGGGGGGGATACGCAGTATTTT.

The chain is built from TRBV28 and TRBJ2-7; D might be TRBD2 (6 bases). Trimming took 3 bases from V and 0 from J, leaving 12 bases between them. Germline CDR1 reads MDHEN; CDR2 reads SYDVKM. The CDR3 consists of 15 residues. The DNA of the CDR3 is TGTGCCAGCAGTTTCCAGCGGGCCTTCTCCTACGAGCAGTACTTC. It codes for CASSFQRAFSYEQYF.

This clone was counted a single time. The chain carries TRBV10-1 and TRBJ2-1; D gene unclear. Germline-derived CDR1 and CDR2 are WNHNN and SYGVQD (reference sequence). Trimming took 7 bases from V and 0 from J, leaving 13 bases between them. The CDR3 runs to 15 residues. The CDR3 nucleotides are TGCGCCAGCATGTTAGTAGCCCTCTCCTACAATGAGCAGTTCTTC. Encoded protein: CASMLVALSYNEQFF.

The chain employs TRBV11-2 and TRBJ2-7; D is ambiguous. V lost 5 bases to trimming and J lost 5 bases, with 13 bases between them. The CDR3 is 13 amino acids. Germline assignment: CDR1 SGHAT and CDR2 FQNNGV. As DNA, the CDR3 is TGTGCCAGCAGCCCGAATCCCCGTGACGAGCAGTACTTC. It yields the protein CASSPNPRDEQYF.

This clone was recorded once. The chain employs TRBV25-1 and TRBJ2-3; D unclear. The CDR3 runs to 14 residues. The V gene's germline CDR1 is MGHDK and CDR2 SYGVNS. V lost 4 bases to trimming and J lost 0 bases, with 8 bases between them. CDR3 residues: CASSGRPSTDTQYF. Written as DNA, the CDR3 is TGTGCCAGCAGTGGACGTCCGAGCACAGATACGCAGTATTTT. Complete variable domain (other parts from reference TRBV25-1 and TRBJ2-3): EADIYQTPRYLVIGTGKKITLECSQTMGHDKMYWYQQDPGMELHLIHYSYGVNSTEKGDLSSESTVSRIRTEHFPLTLESARPSHTSQYLCASSGRPSTDTQYFGPGTRLTVL.

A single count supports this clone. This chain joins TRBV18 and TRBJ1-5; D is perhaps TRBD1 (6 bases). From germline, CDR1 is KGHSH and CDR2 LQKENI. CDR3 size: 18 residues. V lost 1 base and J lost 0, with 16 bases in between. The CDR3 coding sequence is TGTGCCAGCTCACCACGACAGGAATGGTCGTATAGCAATCAGCCCCAGCATTTT. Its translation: CASSPRQEWSYSNQPQHF. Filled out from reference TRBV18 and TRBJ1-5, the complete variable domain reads NAGVMQNPRHLVRRRGQEARLRCSPMKGHSHVYWYRQLPEEGLKFMVYLQKENIIDESGMPKERFSAEFPKEGPSILRIQQVVRGDSAAYFCASSPRQEWSYSNQPQHFGDGTRLSIL.

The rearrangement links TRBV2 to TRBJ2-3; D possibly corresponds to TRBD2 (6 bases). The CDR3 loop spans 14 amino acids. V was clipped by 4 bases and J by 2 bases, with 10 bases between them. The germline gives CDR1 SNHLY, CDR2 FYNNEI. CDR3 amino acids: CASSVWRVTDTQYF. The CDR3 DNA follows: TGTGCCAGCAGTGTATGGAGGGTCACAGATACGCAGTATTTT.

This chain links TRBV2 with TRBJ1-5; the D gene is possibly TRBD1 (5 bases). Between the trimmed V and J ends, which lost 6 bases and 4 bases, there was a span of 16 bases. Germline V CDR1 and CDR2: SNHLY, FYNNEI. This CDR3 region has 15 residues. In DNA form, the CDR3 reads TGTGCCAGCAGGCCGGCGTCGGACATTAATCAGCCCCAGCATTTT. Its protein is CASRPASDINQPQHF.

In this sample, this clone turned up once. The CDR3 nucleotides are TGTGCCAGTAGTATAGATGACAGCCTTAACTATGGCTACACCTTC. This sequence encodes CASSIDDSLNYGYTF. The chain uses TRBV19 and TRBJ1-2; possibly TRBD1 for D (5 bases). CDR3 length: 15 residues. V lost 0 bases to trimming and J lost 1 base, with 9 bases between them. Germline V CDR1 and CDR2: LNHDA, SQIVND (reference sequence).

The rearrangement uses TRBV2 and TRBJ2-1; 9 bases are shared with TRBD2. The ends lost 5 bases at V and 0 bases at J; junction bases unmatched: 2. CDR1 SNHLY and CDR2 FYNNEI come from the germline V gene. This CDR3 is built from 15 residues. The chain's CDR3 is CASSIAGASYNEQFF. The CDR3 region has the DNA TGTGCCAGCAGTATAGCGGGAGCCTCCTACAATGAGCAGTTCTTC.

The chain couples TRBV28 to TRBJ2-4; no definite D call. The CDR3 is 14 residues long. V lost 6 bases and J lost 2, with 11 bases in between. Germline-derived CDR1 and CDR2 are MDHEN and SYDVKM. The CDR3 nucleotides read TGTGCCAGCAGCGAGAGAGAGTCCAAAAACATTCAGTACTTC. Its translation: CASSERESKNIQYF.

The CDR3 DNA is TGCGCCAGCAGCCAAGATAGATCGAGGAACAGGGGTTCGGGAGGGGCCAACGTCCTGACTTTC. It is translated as CASSQDRSRNRGSGGANVLTF. The chain joins TRBV4-1 to TRBJ2-6; TRBD1 agrees at 7 bases. CDR3 length: 21 residues. The V gene's germline CDR1 is MGHRA and CDR2 YSYEKL. The junction had 18 bases not matched to a gene; V was cut back by 0 bases and J by 4 bases.

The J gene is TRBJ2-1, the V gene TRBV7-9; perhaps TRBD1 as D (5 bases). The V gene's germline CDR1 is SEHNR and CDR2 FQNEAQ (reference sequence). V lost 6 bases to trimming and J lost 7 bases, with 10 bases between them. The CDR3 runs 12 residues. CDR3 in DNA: TGTGCCAGCAGATCTCCAGGGAATGAGCAGTTCTTC. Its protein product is CASRSPGNEQFF.

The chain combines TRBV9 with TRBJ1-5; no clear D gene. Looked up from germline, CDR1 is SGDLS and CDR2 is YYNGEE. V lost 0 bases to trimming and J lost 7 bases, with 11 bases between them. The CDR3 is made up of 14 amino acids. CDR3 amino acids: CASSVEGSVQPQHF. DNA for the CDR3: TGTGCCAGCAGCGTAGAGGGTAGCGTCCAGCCCCAGCATTTT.

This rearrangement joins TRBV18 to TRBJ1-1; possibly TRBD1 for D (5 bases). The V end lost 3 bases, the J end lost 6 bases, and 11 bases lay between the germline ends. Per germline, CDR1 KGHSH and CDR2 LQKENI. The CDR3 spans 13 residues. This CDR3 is CASSPGGPPEAFF. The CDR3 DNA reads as TGTGCCAGCTCACCGGGGGGTCCCCCTGAAGCTTTCTTT.

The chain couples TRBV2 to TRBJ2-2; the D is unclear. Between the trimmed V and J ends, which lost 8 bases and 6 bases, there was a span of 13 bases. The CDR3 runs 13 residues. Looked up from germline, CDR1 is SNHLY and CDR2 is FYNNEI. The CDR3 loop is CASASGVPGELFF. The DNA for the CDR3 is TGTGCCAGCGCTTCAGGAGTTCCCGGGGAGCTGTTTTTT.

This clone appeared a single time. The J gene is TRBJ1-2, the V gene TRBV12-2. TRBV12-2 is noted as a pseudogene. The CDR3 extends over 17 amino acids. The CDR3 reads CASRPPKAGRLFYGYTF. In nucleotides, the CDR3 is TGTGCAAGTCGCCCCCCAAAGGCCGGACGTTTATTCTATGGCTACACCTTC.

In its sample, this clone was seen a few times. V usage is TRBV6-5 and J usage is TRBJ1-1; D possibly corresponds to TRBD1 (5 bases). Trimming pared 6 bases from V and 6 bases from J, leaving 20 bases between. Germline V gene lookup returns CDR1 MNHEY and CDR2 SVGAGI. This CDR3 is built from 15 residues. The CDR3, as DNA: TGTGCCAGCAGCACTGGGACGGTGGAATTCCCTGAAGCTTTCTTT. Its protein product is CASSTGTVEFPEAFF.

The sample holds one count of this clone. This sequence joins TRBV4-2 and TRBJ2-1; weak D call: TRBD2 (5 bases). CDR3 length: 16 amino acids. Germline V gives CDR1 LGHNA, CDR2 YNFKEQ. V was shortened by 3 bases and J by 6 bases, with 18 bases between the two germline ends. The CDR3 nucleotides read TGTGCCAGCAGCCATCGACGGGGTCGCGCCGGCAATGAGCAGTTCTTC. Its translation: CASSHRRGRAGNEQFF.

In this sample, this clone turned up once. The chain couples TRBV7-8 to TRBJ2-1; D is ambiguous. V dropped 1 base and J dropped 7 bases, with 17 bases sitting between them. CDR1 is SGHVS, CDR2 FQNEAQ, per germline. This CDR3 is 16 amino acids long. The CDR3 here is CASSLGVGPKVNEQFF. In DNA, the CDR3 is TGTGCCAGCAGCTTAGGGGTTGGACCGAAGGTTAATGAGCAGTTCTTC.

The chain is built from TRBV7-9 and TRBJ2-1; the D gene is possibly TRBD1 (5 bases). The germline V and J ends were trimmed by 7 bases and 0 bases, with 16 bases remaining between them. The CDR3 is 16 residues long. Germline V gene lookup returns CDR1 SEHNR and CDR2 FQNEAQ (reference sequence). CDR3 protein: CASTTLGESSYNEQFF. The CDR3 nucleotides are TGTGCCAGCACCACGCTAGGGGAAAGCTCCTACAATGAGCAGTTCTTC.

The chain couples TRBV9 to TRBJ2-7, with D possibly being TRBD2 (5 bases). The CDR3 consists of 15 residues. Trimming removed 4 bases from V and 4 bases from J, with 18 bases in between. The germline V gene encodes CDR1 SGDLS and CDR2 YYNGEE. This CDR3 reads CASSPTPGSGYEQYF. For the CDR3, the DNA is TGTGCCAGCAGCCCCACCCCAGGCTCGGGGTACGAGCAGTACTTC. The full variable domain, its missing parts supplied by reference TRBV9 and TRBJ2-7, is DSGVTQTPKHLITATGQRVTLRCSPRSGDLSVYWYQQSLDQGLQFLIQYYNGEERAKGNILERFSAQQFPDLHSELNLSSLELGDSALYFCASSPTPGSGYEQYFGPGTRLTVT.

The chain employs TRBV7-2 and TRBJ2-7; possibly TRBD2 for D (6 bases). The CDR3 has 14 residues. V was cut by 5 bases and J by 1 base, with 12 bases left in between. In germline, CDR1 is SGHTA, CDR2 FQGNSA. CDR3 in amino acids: CASSPLGGSYEQYV. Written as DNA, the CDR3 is TGTGCCAGCAGCCCCCTCGGAGGGTCCTACGAGCAGTACGTC.

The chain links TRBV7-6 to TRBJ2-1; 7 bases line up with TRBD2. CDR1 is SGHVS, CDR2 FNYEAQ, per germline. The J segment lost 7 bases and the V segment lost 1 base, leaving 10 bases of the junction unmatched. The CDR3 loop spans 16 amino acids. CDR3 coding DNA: TGTGCCAGCAGCTTAGAGGCTAGCGGCAATAGGAATGAGCAGTTCTTC. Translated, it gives CASSLEASGNRNEQFF.

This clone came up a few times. The CDR3 sequence is CASSQIAGSEQFF. DNA for the CDR3: TGTGCCAGCAGCCAGATCGCCGGTAGTGAGCAGTTCTTC. The chain recombines TRBV14 with TRBJ2-1, with D unclear. Trimming shortened V by 3 bases and J by 9 bases, and 12 bases separated the two germline ends. The CDR3 runs 13 residues. The germline V gene encodes CDR1 SGHDN and CDR2 FVKESK.